The 18 T cell receptor beta chains reported below all come from one sample, sequenced in a study of T-cell memory formation after mild COVID-19. MiXCR, run by TCRdb on the 5' RACE reads, gives a single entry per CDR3 protein. The sample shows fewer than 250,000 distinct CDR3 sequences, 15% of them seen only once. Sequencing was performed on PBMCs or a T cell subset sorted from them (not recorded which). The receptors originated from an adult woman who had mild COVID-19 (a few samples of this study predate the infection). Cell type and time point are not known.

This clonotype has more than one count but fewer than ten. The chain links TRBV7-8 to TRBJ1-1, with D possibly matching TRBD1 (6 bases). Germline CDR1 SGHVS, CDR2 FQNEAQ. CDR3 length: 15 residues. The ends were cut back, 6 bases at V and 0 bases at J, with 14 bases in the middle. CDR3 DNA sequence: TGTGCCAGCAGAAGAGCGACAGGAGTGAACACTGAAGCTTTCTTT. The encoded protein is CASRRATGVNTEAFF.

This clonotype turned up a few times. The gene calls are TRBV12-3 or TRBV12-4 and TRBJ2-5, with D unclear. The CDR3 totals 13 residues. V was trimmed by 7 bases and J by 5 bases, leaving 14 bases between them. The CDR3 here is CASTPGRRETQYF. CDR3 nucleotide sequence: TGTGCCAGCACTCCCGGGCGGCGGGAGACCCAGTACTTC.

The chain recombines TRBV5-1 with TRBJ2-1; 7 bases line up with TRBD2. Germline CDR1 is SGHRS and CDR2 is YFSETQ. This CDR3 is built from 13 residues. V lost 4 bases and J lost 9; bases outside the gene matches: 7. In nucleotides, the CDR3 is TGCGCCAGCAGCCGGGGACTAACGGGTGAGCAGTTCTTC. Residues: CASSRGLTGEQFF.

The genes are TRBV12-3 or TRBV12-4 and TRBJ1-1; a weak D match, TRBD1 (5 bases). CDR3 length: 15 amino acids. Trimming stripped 3 bases from V and 1 base from J, with 12 bases between. CDR3 region: CASSFSLRANTEAFF. DNA for the CDR3: TGTGCCAGCAGTTTCAGTCTCAGGGCGAACACTGAAGCTTTCTTT.

The rearrangement links TRBV12-3 or TRBV12-4 to TRBJ1-5; D perhaps matches TRBD1 (5 bases). The CDR3 length is 14 residues. V was trimmed by 5 bases and J by 5 bases, leaving 13 bases between them. The CDR3 sequence: CASSPTGGDQPQHF. CDR3 nucleotide sequence: TGTGCCAGCAGTCCCACGGGGGGGGATCAGCCCCAGCATTTT.

This clonotype occurred a few times. V is TRBV7-9 and J is TRBJ2-3, with D uncertain. Trimming took 4 bases from V and 1 from J, leaving 9 bases between them. Germline CDR1 is SEHNR and CDR2 is FQNEAQ (reference sequence). The CDR3 is 14 amino acids. The CDR3 DNA is TGTGCCAGCAGCTCCTCGCTTGGCACAGATACGCAGTATTTT. Translation: CASSSSLGTDTQYF.

This clonotype was detected a few times. The V and J genes are TRBV20-1 and TRBJ2-7; D possibly corresponds to TRBD2 (5 bases). This CDR3 contains 12 residues. Deletions cut 3 bases from V and 6 bases from J, with 12 bases between. The germline V gene encodes CDR1 DFQATT and CDR2 SNEGSKA (reference sequence). CDR3 amino acids: CSASRTAGEQYF. In nucleotides, the CDR3 is TGCAGTGCTAGCAGGACTGCCGGCGAGCAGTACTTC.

This clonotype was found many times. This chain uses TRBV29-1 with TRBJ2-7, with TRBD1 matching over 9 bases. The J segment lost 4 bases and the V segment lost 3 bases, leaving 10 bases of the junction unmatched. Germline-derived CDR1 and CDR2 are SQVTM and ANQGSEA. This CDR3 contains 15 residues. CDR3 coding DNA: TGCAGCGTTGAGCTCCGATCCGGGACAGGGTACGAGCAGTACTTC. This sequence encodes CSVELRSGTGYEQYF.

Of note for this clonotype: One junction end does not reproduce the germline sequence, and a read error may be involved. This chain links TRBV25-1 with TRBJ2-3, with a tentative D call TRBD2 (5 bases). Germline CDR1 and CDR2: MGHDK and SYGVNS. This CDR3 region has 16 residues. The DNA of the CDR3 is TGTGCAAGCAGTGATAGCCGGACTCATTCTCGGGATACGCAGTATTTT. It translates to CASSDSRTHSRDTQYF.

This clonotype was picked up a small number of times. The chain has TRBV2 and TRBJ1-6, with a tentative D call TRBD1 (5 bases). V dropped 6 bases and J dropped 5 bases, with 14 bases sitting between them. This CDR3 has 15 amino acids. CDR1 SNHLY and CDR2 FYNNEI come from the germline V gene. CDR3: CASRWGDKDNSPLHF. CDR3 DNA: TGTGCCAGCAGGTGGGGGGATAAGGATAATTCACCCCTCCACTTT. Full variable domain (remainder filled in from reference TRBV2 and TRBJ1-6): EPEVTQTPSHQVTQMGQEVILRCVPISNHLYFYWYRQILGQKVEFLVSFYNNEISEKSEIFDDQFSVERPDGSNFTLKIRSTKLEDSAMYFCASRWGDKDNSPLHFGNGTRLTVT.

The CDR3 spells CASSLAYHNEQFF. DNA of the CDR3: TGCGCCAGCAGCTTGGCCTACCACAATGAGCAGTTCTTC. The chain joins TRBV5-1 to TRBJ2-1; D is unresolved. CDR1 is SGHRS and CDR2 is YFSETQ in the germline V gene. The CDR3 runs to 13 residues. The V end was cut by 0 bases, the J end by 5 bases, with 6 bases between.

This clonotype came up many times. The V gene is TRBV18, the J gene TRBJ1-1; no reliable D call. Trimming cost V 5 bases and J 6 bases, with 13 bases left between them. Looked up from germline, CDR1 is KGHSH and CDR2 is LQKENI. The CDR3 extends over 13 amino acids. In nucleotides, the CDR3 is TGTGCCAGCTCAACCGGGCCATTGGCTGAAGCTTTCTTT. It yields the protein CASSTGPLAEAFF.

The chain combines TRBV10-1 with TRBJ2-3; D might be TRBD2 (6 bases). Trimming took 1 base from V and 3 from J, leaving 11 bases between them. The CDR3 extends over 15 amino acids. Germline V CDR1 and CDR2: WNHNN, SYGVQD (reference sequence). CDR3 DNA sequence: TGCGCCAGCAGTGAGTGGGGGGACGATACAGATACGCAGTATTTT. This encodes CASSEWGDDTDTQYF.

The CDR3 region has the DNA TGTGCCAGCAGCCCCCGGGACAGGGTATGGGGCACAGATACGCAGTATTTT. This codes for CASSPRDRVWGTDTQYF. This sequence joins TRBV7-9 and TRBJ2-3; TRBD1 agrees at 9 bases. The ends lost 5 bases at V and 1 base at J; junction bases unmatched: 10. The CDR3 runs to 17 residues. Germline CDR1 is SEHNR and CDR2 is FQNEAQ (reference sequence).

The V call is TRBV7-2, the J call TRBJ2-3; tentative D call: TRBD2 (6 bases). The V gene lost 3 bases and the J gene lost 0 bases, with 10 bases spanning the gap. CDR1 is SGHTA, CDR2 FQGNSA, per germline. The CDR3 is made up of 15 amino acids. CDR3 amino acids: CASSFYGRSTDTQYF. CDR3 nucleotide sequence: TGTGCCAGCAGCTTCTACGGGAGAAGCACAGATACGCAGTATTTT.

The gene calls are TRBV24-1 and TRBJ2-3; TRBD1 aligns across 7 bases. Trimming at V came to 10 bases and at J to 4 bases, leaving 10 bases not matched to a gene. In germline, CDR1 is KGHDR, CDR2 SFDVKD. The CDR3 is 14 residues long. This chain's CDR3 is CATSRDSRADTQYF. CDR3 DNA: TGTGCCACAAGTCGGGACAGTAGGGCAGATACGCAGTATTTT.

The rearrangement uses TRBV6-5 and TRBJ1-2, with TRBD1 identical over 11 bases. The CDR3 runs to 15 residues. Germline V lookup: CDR1 MNHEY, CDR2 SVGAGI. The V segment lost 6 bases and the J segment 4 bases; nucleotides outside the gene matches: 7. CDR3 coding DNA: TGTGCCAGCAGCTGGACAGGGGGCATCGGCTATGGCTACACCTTC. The encoded protein is CASSWTGGIGYGYTF.

This clonotype was detected a few times. The gene calls are TRBV4-2 and TRBJ2-7; D call uncertain. The V and J ends lost 0 bases and 4 bases respectively, with 10 bases between them. Germline V lookup: CDR1 LGHNA, CDR2 YNFKEQ. The CDR3 has 14 amino acids. CDR3 DNA sequence: TGTGCCAGCAGCCAAGATCTTCAGGAATACGAGCAGTACTTC. Amino acid sequence: CASSQDLQEYEQYF.